The 4 T cell receptor beta chains listed next were all sequenced from one sample in a study of blood T cell repertoires in COVID-19. The table came from immunoSEQ multiplex PCR; TCRdb's copy has only in-frame clones and leaves some out. The table shows under 200,000 clones, with 65% to 85% occurring only once. Sequences were obtained from PBMCs or T cells enriched from blood (not recorded which). These receptors were obtained from a woman between 55 and 75 years old who had recovered from COVID-19.

The chain has TRBV19 and TRBJ1-2, with TRBD1 matching over 9 bases. The germline V gene has CDR1 LNHDA and CDR2 SQIVND (reference sequence). This CDR3 spans 15 amino acids. V lost 10 bases, J lost 5 bases, and 14 bases stayed unmatched. For the CDR3, the DNA is TGTGCCACCGGGACAGGGTTCCGAGGTCCATATGGCTACACCTTC. It translates to CATGTGFRGPYGYTF.

This clone occurred a few times. CDR3 loop: CASSLAAGQPQHF. DNA of the CDR3: TGTGCCAGCTCACTGGCAGCGGGCCAGCCCCAGCATTTT. The chain couples TRBV18 to TRBJ1-5; no firm D call. This CDR3 has 13 residues. Germline V gives CDR1 KGHSH, CDR2 LQKENI. Trimming removed 4 bases at V and 7 bases at J, with 11 bases between.

This chain connects TRBV30 to TRBJ1-2; no reliable D call. The CDR3 runs 12 residues. Deletions cut 2 bases from V and 7 bases from J, with 11 bases between. From germline, CDR1 is GTSNPN and CDR2 SVGIG (reference sequence). The CDR3 region is CAWSLAPGGYTF. The CDR3 nucleotides are TGTGCCTGGAGTCTCGCCCCGGGTGGCTACACCTTC.

CDR3 bases: TGTGCCAGCAGTTTGGAGGAGGGAAACACCATATATTTT. Translated: CASSLEEGNTIYF. The chain couples TRBV12-3 or TRBV12-4 to TRBJ1-3, with D unclear. This CDR3 region has 13 residues. Trimming removed 3 bases from V and 4 bases from J, with 7 bases in between.